This T cell receptor (beta chain) was profiled in a study of T-cell reconstitution after alpha-beta-depleted transplantation in children. The CDR3 runs 14 residues. V shed 0 bases and J 3 bases; nucleotides not matched to a gene: 1. CDR1 and CDR2 from the germline V gene are MDHEN and SYDVKM. Regarding the study as a whole: Surviving recipient T cells and thymic progenitors accounted for the high day-60 TCRbeta diversity observed in some patients. About two months after transplant, alpha-beta T cells reportedly came from several hundred expanded graft clones. T-cell counts and diversity at one year post-transplant came mainly from newly produced T cells.

As for this clonotype: Antigen unknown.

Library preparation (for TCRbeta) was performed with unique molecular identifiers. From the PCR reads, TCRdb called clonotypes with MiXCR, one entry per CDR3 protein. The sample includes approximately 520,000 distinct CDR3 sequences, about an eighth of them seen just once. This receptor was obtained from a female patient aged 2-10 years who had a stem cell transplant for aplastic anemia, so the T cells may come from the graft donor. The source material was PBMCs, mostly from graft donor cells, sampled 180 days after TCRalphabeta/CD19-depleted stem cell transplant. This sequence joins TRBV28 and TRBJ2-7, with 8 bases fitting TRBD2. The CDR3 region is CASSLWREDYEQYF. The CDR3 DNA sequence: TGTGCCAGCAGTTTATGGCGGGAGGACTACGAGCAGTACTTC.